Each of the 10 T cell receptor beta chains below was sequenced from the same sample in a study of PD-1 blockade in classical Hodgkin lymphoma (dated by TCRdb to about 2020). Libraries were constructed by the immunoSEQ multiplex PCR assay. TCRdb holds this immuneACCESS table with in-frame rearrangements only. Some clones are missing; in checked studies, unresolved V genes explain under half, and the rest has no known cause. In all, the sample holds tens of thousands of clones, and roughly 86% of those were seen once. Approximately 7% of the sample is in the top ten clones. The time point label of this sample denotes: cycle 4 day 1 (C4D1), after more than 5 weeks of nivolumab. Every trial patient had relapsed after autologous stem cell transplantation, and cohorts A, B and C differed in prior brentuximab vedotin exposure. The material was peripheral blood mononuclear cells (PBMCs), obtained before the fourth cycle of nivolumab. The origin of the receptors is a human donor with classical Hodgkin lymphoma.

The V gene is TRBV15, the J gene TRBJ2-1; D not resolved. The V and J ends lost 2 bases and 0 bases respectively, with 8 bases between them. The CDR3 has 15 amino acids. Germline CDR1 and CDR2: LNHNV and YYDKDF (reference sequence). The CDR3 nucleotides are TGTGCCACCAGCAGATTAGAAGGCTCCTACAATGAGCAGTTCTTC. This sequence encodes CATSRLEGSYNEQFF.

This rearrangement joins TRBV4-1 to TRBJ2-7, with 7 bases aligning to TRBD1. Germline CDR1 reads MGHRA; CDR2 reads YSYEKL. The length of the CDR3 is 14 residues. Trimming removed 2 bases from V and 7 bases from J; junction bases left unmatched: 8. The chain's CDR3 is CASSQPNRGQEQYF. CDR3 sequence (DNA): TGCGCCAGCAGCCAACCCAACAGGGGACAAGAGCAGTACTTC.

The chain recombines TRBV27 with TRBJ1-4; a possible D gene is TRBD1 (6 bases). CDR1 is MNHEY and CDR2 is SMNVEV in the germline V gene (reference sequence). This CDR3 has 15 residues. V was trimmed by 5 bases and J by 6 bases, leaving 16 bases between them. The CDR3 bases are TGTGCCAGCAGTGCCAGCGGGGGCGATTATGAAAAACTGTTTTTT. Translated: CASSASGGDYEKLFF. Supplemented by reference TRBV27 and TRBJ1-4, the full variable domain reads EAQVTQNPRYLITVTGKKLTVTCSQNMNHEYMSWYRQDPGLGLRQIYYSMNVEVTDKGDVPEGYKVSRKEKRNFPLILESPSPNQTSLYFCASSASGGDYEKLFFGSGTQLSVL.

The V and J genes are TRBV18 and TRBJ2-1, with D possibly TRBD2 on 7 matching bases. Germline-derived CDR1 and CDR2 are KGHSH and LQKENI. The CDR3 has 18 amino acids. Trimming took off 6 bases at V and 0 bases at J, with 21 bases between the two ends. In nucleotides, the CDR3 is TGTGCCAGCTCCCGAAGGGTACAGGGAGGGAGCTCCTACAATGAGCAGTTCTTC. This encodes CASSRRVQGGSSYNEQFF.

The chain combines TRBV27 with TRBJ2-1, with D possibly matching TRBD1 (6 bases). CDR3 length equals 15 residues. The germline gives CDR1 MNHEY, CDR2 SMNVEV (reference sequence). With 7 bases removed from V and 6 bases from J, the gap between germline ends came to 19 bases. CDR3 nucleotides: TGTGCCAGCAAAAATCGGGACAAGGCATTCAATGAGCAGTTCTTC. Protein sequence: CASKNRDKAFNEQFF.

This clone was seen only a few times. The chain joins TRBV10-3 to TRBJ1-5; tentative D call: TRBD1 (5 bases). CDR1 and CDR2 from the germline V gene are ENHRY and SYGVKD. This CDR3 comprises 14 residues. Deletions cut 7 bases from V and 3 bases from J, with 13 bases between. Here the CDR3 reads CAINRQSFNQPQHF. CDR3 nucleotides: TGTGCCATCAATAGACAGAGCTTCAATCAGCCCCAGCATTTT.

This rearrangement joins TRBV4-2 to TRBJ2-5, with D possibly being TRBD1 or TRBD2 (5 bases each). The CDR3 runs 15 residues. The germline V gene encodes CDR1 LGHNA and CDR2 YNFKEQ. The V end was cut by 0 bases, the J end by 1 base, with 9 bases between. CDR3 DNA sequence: TGTGCCAGCAGCCAAGACGGGGCAGGCCAAGAGACCCAGTACTTC. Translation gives CASSQDGAGQETQYF.

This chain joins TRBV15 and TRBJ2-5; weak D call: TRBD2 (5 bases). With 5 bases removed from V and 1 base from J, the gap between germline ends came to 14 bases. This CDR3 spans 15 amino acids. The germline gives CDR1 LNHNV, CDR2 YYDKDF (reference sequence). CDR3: CATSPRGRSQETQYF. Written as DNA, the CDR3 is TGTGCCACCAGCCCGAGAGGGCGGTCCCAAGAGACCCAGTACTTC. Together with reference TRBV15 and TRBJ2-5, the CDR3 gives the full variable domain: DAMVIQNPRYQVTQFGKPVTLSCSQTLNHNVMYWYQQKSSQAPKLLFHYYDKDFNNEADTPDNFQSRRPNTSFCFLDIRSPGLGDTAMYLCATSPRGRSQETQYFGPGTRLLVL.

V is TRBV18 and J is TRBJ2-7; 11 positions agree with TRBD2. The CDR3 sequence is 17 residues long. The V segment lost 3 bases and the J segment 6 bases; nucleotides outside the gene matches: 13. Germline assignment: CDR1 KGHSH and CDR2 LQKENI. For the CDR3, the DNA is TGTGCCAGCTCACCTCTGTCGATCGGGCTAGCGGGAGGCGAGCAGTACTTC. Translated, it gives CASSPLSIGLAGGEQYF.

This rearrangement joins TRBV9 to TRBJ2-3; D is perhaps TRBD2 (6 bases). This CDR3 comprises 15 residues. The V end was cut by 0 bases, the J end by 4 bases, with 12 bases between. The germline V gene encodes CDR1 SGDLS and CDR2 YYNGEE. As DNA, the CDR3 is TGTGCCAGCAGCGTAGGGGGGAGGCTCGCAGATACGCAGTATTTT. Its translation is CASSVGGRLADTQYF.